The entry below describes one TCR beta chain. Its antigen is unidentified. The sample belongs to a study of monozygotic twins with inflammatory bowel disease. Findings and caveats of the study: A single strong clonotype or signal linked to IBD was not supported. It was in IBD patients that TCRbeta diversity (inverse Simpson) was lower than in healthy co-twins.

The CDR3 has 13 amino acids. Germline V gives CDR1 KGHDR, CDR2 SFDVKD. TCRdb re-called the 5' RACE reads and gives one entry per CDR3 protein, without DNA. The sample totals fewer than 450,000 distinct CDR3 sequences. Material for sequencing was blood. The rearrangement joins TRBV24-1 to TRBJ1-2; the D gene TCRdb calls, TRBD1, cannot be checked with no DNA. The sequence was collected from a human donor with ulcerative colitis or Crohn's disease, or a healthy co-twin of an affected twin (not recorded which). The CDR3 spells CATSGREAYGYTF.